This T cell receptor beta chain derives from a study of CD4+ T cells in melanoma. CDR3 length equals 14 residues. The germline V and J ends were trimmed by 2 bases and 6 bases, with 14 bases remaining between them. CDR1 and CDR2 (germline): GTSNPN, SVGIG (reference sequence). The study's findings and limits: CD8+ T cell, macrophage and B cell function reportedly correlated with neoantigen-specific CD4+ T cells. Reportedly, melanoma neoantigen-specific CD4+ T cells showed varied differentiation states.

The table came from immunoSEQ multiplex PCR; TCRdb's copy has only in-frame clones and leaves some out. The data contain about 11,000 clones, roughly 66% of them singletons. As concerns this clone: The target antigen is unknown.

The receptor was isolated from a human donor with melanoma. This chain uses TRBV30 with TRBJ1-5; possibly TRBD1 for D (6 bases). The sample taken for sequencing was cells from a culture (not recorded whether cultured in vitro). The CDR3 here is CAWSTTGWRQPQHF. The CDR3 DNA reads as TGTGCCTGGAGTACCACAGGGTGGCGTCAGCCCCAGCATTTT.